The next 23 T cell receptor beta chains were all read from a single sample in a study of T cells expressing NK-cell markers. One entry per CDR3 protein, without DNA, is what TCRdb gives after re-calling the 5' RACE reads. The sample has about 260,000 distinct CDR3 sequences, and its top ten clones hold 4.2%. Source material: blood T cells: a sorted CD56 or NKG2C T cell subset, CD4+ or CD8+ T cells, or bulk PBMC T cells (not recorded which). The receptors were gathered from a woman between 18 and 70 years old in good health.

This chain connects TRBV28 to TRBJ2-7; TCRdb picks TRBD1, but there is no DNA to check that call. The CDR3 runs 11 residues. Germline V gives CDR1 MDHEN, CDR2 SYDVKM. CDR3 amino acids: CASMGPYEQYF.

The chain carries TRBV29-1 and TRBJ2-1; TCRdb gives TRBD2 as the D gene, but with no DNA this cannot be confirmed. This CDR3 has 16 amino acids. Germline assignment: CDR1 SQVTM and CDR2 ANQGSEA. CDR3 amino acids: CSARPRDENLYNEQFF.

This sequence joins TRBV20-1 and TRBJ2-1; TCRdb outputs TRBD1, but without DNA this stays unchecked. The CDR3 spans 14 residues. Germline V gene lookup returns CDR1 DFQATT and CDR2 SNEGSKA (reference sequence). The chain's CDR3 is CSASAGTGDNEQFF.

V usage is TRBV2 and J usage is TRBJ1-6; TCRdb outputs TRBD1, but without DNA this stays unchecked. Germline V gene lookup returns CDR1 SNHLY and CDR2 FYNNEI. The CDR3 sequence is 14 residues long. CDR3 in amino acids: CASAPGLPNSPLHF.

The J gene is TRBJ2-1, the V gene TRBV11-1; checking the TCRdb D call of TRBD1 is not possible without DNA. There are 19 residues in the CDR3. Germline V gives CDR1 SGHAT, CDR2 FQDESV (reference sequence). CDR3 residues: CASSSDRGSFLSSYNEQFF. The full variable domain, completed using reference TRBV11-1 and TRBJ2-1, is EAEVAQSPRYKITEKSQAVAFWCDPISGHATLYWYRQILGQGPELLVQFQDESVVDDSQLPKDRFSAERLKGVDSTLKIQPAELGDSAMYLCASSSDRGSFLSSYNEQFFGPGTRLTVL.

V gene TRBV4-1 combines with J gene TRBJ1-3. The CDR3 is 13 residues long. Germline V gives CDR1 MGHRA, CDR2 YSYEKL. The chain's CDR3 is CASRGSSGNTIYF.

The rearrangement uses TRBV5-1 and TRBJ2-4; without DNA, the TCRdb call of TRBD1 cannot be checked. The CDR3 sequence is 14 residues long. The germline CDR1 and CDR2 sequences are SGHRS and YFSETQ. CDR3 amino acids: CASSFLQGGTIQYF.

The rearrangement joins TRBV20-1 to TRBJ2-7; the D call of TRBD1 rests on TCRdb alone, since no DNA is present to check it. The CDR3 is 14 amino acids. CDR1 is DFQATT and CDR2 is SNEGSKA in the germline V gene (reference sequence). CDR3 sequence: CSARAARQGYEQYF.

The chain carries TRBV20-1 and TRBJ2-7; TCRdb picks TRBD1, but there is no DNA to check that call. CDR1 is DFQATT and CDR2 is SNEGSKA in the germline V gene (reference sequence). The CDR3 has 13 residues. The CDR3 is CSARRGGLYEQYF.

The chain joins TRBV7-6 to TRBJ2-7; TCRdb gives TRBD1 as the D gene, but with no DNA this cannot be confirmed. The germline gives CDR1 SGHVS, CDR2 FNYEAQ. The CDR3 consists of 17 residues. CDR3 amino acids: CASSLAPGGREFDEQYF.

CDR3 region: CSRHAGSGAFF. This chain uses TRBV20-1 with TRBJ1-1. The CDR3 covers 11 residues. Germline V gene lookup returns CDR1 DFQATT and CDR2 SNEGSKA (reference sequence).

The chain employs TRBV5-6 and TRBJ2-1; TCRdb selects TRBD2, and the lack of DNA leaves this call unchecked. The length of the CDR3 is 16 residues. Per germline, CDR1 SGHDT and CDR2 YYEEEE. CDR3 in amino acids: CASSFERLAGYLEQFF. The variable domain in full, completed from reference TRBV5-6 and TRBJ2-1, reads DAGVTQSPTHLIKTRGQQVTLRCSPKSGHDTVSWYQQALGQGPQFIFQYYEEEERQRGNFPDRFSGHQFPNYSSELNVNALLLGDSALYLCASSFERLAGYLEQFFGPGTRLTVL.

The rearrangement uses TRBV5-8 and TRBJ2-3. Looked up from germline, CDR1 is SGHTS and CDR2 is YDEGEE. This CDR3 has 15 amino acids. CDR3: CASSLRVSSTDTQYF. Based on the CDR3 plus reference TRBV5-8 and TRBJ2-3, the full variable domain is EAGVTQSPTHLIKTRGQQATLRCSPISGHTSVYWYQQALGLGLQFLLWYDEGEERNRGNFPPRFSGRQFPNYSSELNVNALELEDSALYLCASSLRVSSTDTQYFGPGTRLTVL.

The chain carries TRBV29-1 and TRBJ1-1; as DNA is missing, the TRBD1 call by TCRdb cannot be tested. Germline-derived CDR1 and CDR2 are SQVTM and ANQGSEA. This CDR3 is built from 13 residues. The CDR3 sequence is CSVDRDGNTEAFF.

V is TRBV4-2 and J is TRBJ1-1. CDR1 LGHNA and CDR2 YNFKEQ come from the germline V gene. This CDR3 comprises 13 residues. The CDR3 reads CASSHIGNTEAFF.

J is TRBJ1-1 and V is TRBV30. Germline V gives CDR1 GTSNPN, CDR2 SVGIG (reference sequence). The CDR3 runs to 15 residues. The CDR3 sequence: CAWSVKWVGITDAFF.

The chain is built from TRBV7-3 and TRBJ1-1; with no DNA, the TCRdb D assignment of TRBD1 cannot be verified. Germline CDR1 SGHTA, CDR2 FQGTGA. The CDR3 runs 15 residues. CDR3 in amino acids: CASSPTGPQGREAFF.

The chain employs TRBV11-2 and TRBJ2-3; lacking DNA, the TRBD1 call made by TCRdb goes unchecked. The CDR3 runs 16 residues. From germline, CDR1 is SGHAT and CDR2 FQNNGV. The CDR3 spells CASTITRGPQTDTQYF.

V is TRBV7-3 and J is TRBJ2-5; absent DNA, TCRdb's TRBD2 call cannot be checked. Germline loops: CDR1 SGHTA, CDR2 FQGTGA. CDR3 length: 15 amino acids. The CDR3 reads CASSLDTGLGKTQYF.

The V gene is TRBV5-1, the J gene TRBJ1-2; TCRdb reports TRBD1, a call that lacks DNA to check it against. The germline V gene encodes CDR1 SGHRS and CDR2 YFSETQ. The CDR3 has 12 amino acids. CDR3 in amino acids: CASSSGQGGYTF.

The chain's CDR3 is CATTTSRGTRHNEQFF. The rearrangement joins TRBV7-9 to TRBJ2-1; the D call from TCRdb, TRBD2, cannot be confirmed without DNA. There are 16 residues in the CDR3. Germline values: CDR1 SEHNR, CDR2 FQNEAQ (reference sequence).

The V and J genes are TRBV27 and TRBJ2-5; with no DNA, the TCRdb D assignment of TRBD2 cannot be verified. Germline V gene data show CDR1 as MNHEY and CDR2 as SMNVEV (reference sequence). The CDR3 totals 18 residues. The CDR3 reads CASSPYRGLAGRGETQYF.

The genes are TRBV6-4 and TRBJ2-3; the D call from TCRdb, TRBD1, cannot be confirmed without DNA. The CDR3 is made up of 13 amino acids. Germline V CDR1 and CDR2: MRHNA, SNTAGT. CDR3 loop: CASSVRGRDTQYF.